A selection of T cell receptor beta chains follows, all from one sample in a study of tumor-infiltrating lymphocytes in glioblastoma multiforme. TCRdb fed the multiplex PCR reads into MiXCR, producing one record per CDR3 protein. The sample yields roughly 10,000 distinct CDR3 sequences, 66% seen once. The specimen was brain tumor tissue. The source of these receptors is a male donor with glioblastoma. CDR3s include the opening cysteine and the closing phenylalanine or tryptophan. A D gene is named only where the DNA matches it firmly. Size is stated for part of the rows, as once, few or many counts, or as a class when the clone is expanded.

j_call | clone_size | v_call | d_call | cdr3_nt | cdr3_aa
TRBJ2-7 | . | TRBV5-1 | TRBD2 | TGCGCCAGCAGCTCGAGCGGGGGGGCCCTGATCGAGCAGTACTTC | CASSSSGGALIEQYF
TRBJ2-3 | many | TRBV7-9 | TRBD1 | TGTGCCAGCAGCTCGGGACAGGGTACCAGCACAGATACGCAGTATTTT | CASSSGQGTSTDTQYF
TRBJ1-3 | . | TRBV4-2 | TRBD1 | TGTGCCAGCAGCCAAGTGAGACCAGGGGGGAGAAACGCCATATATTTT | CASSQVRPGGRNAIYF
TRBJ1-4 | . | TRBV16 | . | TGTGCCAGAAGCCAAACGGGACTTAATGGAAAACTGTTTTTT | CARSQTGLNGKLFF
TRBJ1-2 | . | TRBV28 | . | TGTGCCAGCAGCCCTCAGGTTAACTATGGCTACACCTTC | CASSPQVNYGYTF
TRBJ2-7 | . | TRBV11-3 | TRBD2 | TGTGCCAGCAGCTTTAGCGGGAGCTACGAGCAGTACTTC | CASSFSGSYEQYF
TRBJ1-5 | . | TRBV6-1 | . | TGTGCCAACAGTGTCAGGACTTTTAGCAATCAGCCCCAGCATTTT | CANSVRTFSNQPQHF
TRBJ2-7 | . | TRBV29-1 | TRBD1 | TGCAAAGTTGAGCCCCAGGGGGCGGGCGAGCAGTACTTC | CKVEPQGAGEQYF
TRBJ2-3 | once | TRBV4-2 | . | TGTGCCAGCCTTCCCACTGATACGCAGTATTTT | CASLPTDTQYF
TRBJ2-7 | . | TRBV6-2/TRBV6-3 | TRBD1 | TGTGCCAGCAGGGGATCGACAGGGCCTTACGAGCAGTGCTTC | CASRGSTGPYEQCF
TRBJ2-1 | . | TRBV29-1 | TRBD1 | TGCAGCGTTGAGAGGGACAGGGACAATGAGCAGTTCTTC | CSVERDRDNEQFF
TRBJ2-5 | . | TRBV10-2 | . | TGCGCCAGCAAGCCAGGTTGGATCTCCTCGCAAGAGACCCAGTACTTC | CASKPGWISSQETQYF
TRBJ2-2 | . | TRBV28 | . | TGTGCCAGAAGTTTGAGGGTGGCCGGGGAGCTTTTTTTT | CARSLRVAGELFF
TRBJ2-1 | medium-sized | TRBV20-1 | TRBD2 | TGCAGTGCTAAGGGACTAGCGGGAGGACATGAGCAGTTCTTC | CSAKGLAGGHEQFF
TRBJ2-7 | medium-sized | TRBV20-1 | . | TGCAGTGCTACTTCACAAAAGGGGGTCTACGAGCAGTACTTC | CSATSQKGVYEQYF
TRBJ2-5 | . | TRBV10-2 | TRBD1 | TGCGCCAGCAGGGGGACAGGGGGCCGCCAAGAGACCCAGTACTTT | CASRGTGGRQETQYF
TRBJ1-2 | . | TRBV6-7 | . | TGTGTCAGCAGTCTTCCACAGGGACCACCTGGCTACACCTTC | CVSSLPQGPPGYTF
TRBJ2-5 | medium-sized | TRBV6-6 | TRBD1 | TGTGCCAGCACCCAGGGGGCGACCCAAGAGACCCAGTACTTC | CASTQGATQETQYF
TRBJ2-5 | . | TRBV4-1 | . | TGCCCCAGCACCCAAGAAGTCAGGGAACAGGAGACCCACTACTTC | CPSTQEVREQETHYF
TRBJ1-1 | . | TRBV4-1 | . | TGTGCCAGCAGCCAAGGGATCTCGACTGAAGCTTTCTTT | CASSQGISTEAFF
TRBJ2-2 | . | TRBV6-2/TRBV6-3 | . | TGTGCCAGCAGCCGCGAGGCCACGAACACAGGGGAGCTGTTTTTT | CASSREATNTGELFF
TRBJ2-3 | . | TRBV12-3/TRBV12-4 | . | TGTGCAAGCCTCCGAACAGATACGCAGTATTTT | CASLRTDTQYF
TRBJ2-7 | . | TRBV20-1 | . | TGCAGTGCTAGAGATCTGGTAGCGGTCACTTACGAGCAGTATTTC | CSARDLVAVTYEQYF
TRBJ2-7 | . | TRBV9 | . | TGTGCCAGCAGTCCGAAGGGGCGGGGAAGCTCCTACGAGCAGTACTTC | CASSPKGRGSSYEQYF
TRBJ2-7 | few | TRBV6-1 | TRBD1 | TGTGCCACCCGACAGGGGAGAAGGTACGAGCAGTACTTC | CATRQGRRYEQYF
TRBJ2-2 | . | TRBV20-1 | . | TGCAGTGCTCCCGGGCCAAACACCGGGGAGCTGTTTTTT | CSAPGPNTGELFF
TRBJ1-2 | . | TRBV18 | . | TGTGCCAGCTCACCAGAAATGTTGGGCTACACCTTC | CASSPEMLGYTF
TRBJ2-3 | many | TRBV3-1 | TRBD1 | TGTGCCAGCAGCCCATCCAGACAGGGGAGCACAGATACGCAGTATTTT | CASSPSRQGSTDTQYF
TRBJ2-7 | medium-sized | TRBV11-2 | TRBD2 | TGTGCCAGCAGCCAGACTAGCGGGGGCTCCTACGAGCAGTACTTC | CASSQTSGGSYEQYF
TRBJ1-4 | . | TRBV11-3 | TRBD1 | TGTGCCAGCAGCTTGGGACAGGGGACTAATAAAAAACTGTTTTTT | CASSLGQGTNKKLFF
TRBJ1-6 | . | TRBV10-3 | . | TGTGCCATCAGCTCGTCCGGGGGTTGCGGTTCAACCCTCCACTTT | CAISSSGGCGSTLHF
TRBJ2-3 | medium-sized | TRBV12-3/TRBV12-4 | TRBD1 | TGTGCCAGCAGTCCGGGAAGGGGGCTCACAGATACGCAGTATTTT | CASSPGRGLTDTQYF
TRBJ2-1 | . | TRBV11-2 | . | TGTACCAGCGATATTAGCGGTTACAATAAGCAGTTCTTC | CTSDISGYNKQFF
TRBJ1-4 | . | TRBV5-1 | . | TGCGCCAACAGCCCCGGAGGCAGGGGTCCTGGAAAACTGTTTTTT | CANSPGGRGPGKLFF
TRBJ2-7 | . | TRBV5-6 | TRBD1 | TGTGCCAACAGCACCGGAACAGGGGATCCCTACGAGCAGTACTTC | CANSTGTGDPYEQYF
TRBJ2-2 | many | TRBV24-1 | . | TGTGCCACCAGTGATCCCTCAGAGAACACCGGGGAGCTGTTTTTT | CATSDPSENTGELFF
TRBJ2-1 | . | TRBV5-1 | . | TGCGCCAGCAGCCCTCGGGGTGAACTCAATGAGCAGTTCTTC | CASSPRGELNEQFF
TRBJ2-2 | . | TRBV10-2 | . | TGCGCCAGCAGTGAGTCCCTAGTAAACACCGGGGAGCTGTTTTTT | CASSESLVNTGELFF
TRBJ1-2 | once | TRBV20-1 | . | TGCAGTGCTAACCGCTTTGGCGCCTACATCTTC | CSANRFGAYIF
TRBJ2-2 | many | TRBV14 | TRBD2 | TGTGCCAGCAGCCAAGTCGCTAGCGGGAGGGATAACACCGGGGAGCTGTTTTTT | CASSQVASGRDNTGELFF
TRBJ2-1 | many | TRBV29-1 | . | TGCAGCTCCCTGAGACTAGGGGACTCCTACAATGAGCAGTTCTTC | CSSLRLGDSYNEQFF
TRBJ2-2 | . | TRBV29-1 | TRBD1 | TGCAGCGCTTGGGTACAGGGGGCGAACACCGGGGAGCTGTTTTTT | CSAWVQGANTGELFF
TRBJ2-5 | once | TRBV10-2 | . | TGCGCCAGCAGTGAGAACAGGGAAAGGGAGACCCAGTACTTC | CASSENRERETQYF
TRBJ1-2 | . | TRBV20-1 | . | TGCAGTGCCAGAGTCCAAGGGAAAAACAAGGACTATGGCTACACCTTC | CSARVQGKNKDYGYTF
TRBJ2-3 | medium-sized | TRBV6-5 | . | TGTGCCAGCAGTTCCCTAGTTAGCGGAAGCACAGATACGCAGTATTTT | CASSSLVSGSTDTQYF
TRBJ2-6 | . | TRBV25-1 | . | TGTGCCAGCAGTGAATATAGGACAGATCACTCTGGGGCCAACGTCCAGACTTTC | CASSEYRTDHSGANVQTF
TRBJ2-1 | many | TRBV10-1 | . | TGCGCCAGCAGTGATCCAAGGACTACCAACTACAATGAGCAGTTCTTC | CASSDPRTTNYNEQFF
TRBJ1-1 | . | TRBV11-2 | . | TGTGCCAGCAGCTTAGATCGAGGGGCTGAAACTTTCTTT | CASSLDRGAETFF
TRBJ2-3 | . | TRBV10-2 | TRBD2 | TGCGCCAGCAGTGACCTAGGCGGGAGTACAGAAACGCAGTATTTT | CASSDLGGSTETQYF
TRBJ2-3 | . | TRBV20-1 | TRBD2 | TGCAGTGCAAGTCCGATTAGCGGGAGCCGCACAGGTACGCAGTATTTT | CSASPISGSRTGTQYF
TRBJ2-3 | once | TRBV29-1 | . | TGCAGCATCCTCCGAGACAGGAGGTCAGATACGCAGTATTTT | CSILRDRRSDTQYF
TRBJ2-5 | many | TRBV7-8 | . | TGTGCCAGCAGCTTAGCGCTGGGGGTACAGTACTTC | CASSLALGVQYF